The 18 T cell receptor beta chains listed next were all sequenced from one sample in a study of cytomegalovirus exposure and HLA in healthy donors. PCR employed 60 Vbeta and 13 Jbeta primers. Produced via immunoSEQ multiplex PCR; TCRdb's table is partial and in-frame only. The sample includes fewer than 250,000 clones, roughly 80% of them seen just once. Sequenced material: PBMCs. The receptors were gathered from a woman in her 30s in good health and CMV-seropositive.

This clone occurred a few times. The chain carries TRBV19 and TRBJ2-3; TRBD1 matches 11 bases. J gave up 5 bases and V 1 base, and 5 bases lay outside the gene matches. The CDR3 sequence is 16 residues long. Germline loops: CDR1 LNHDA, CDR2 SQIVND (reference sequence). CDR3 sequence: CASSIGGQGAGDTQYF. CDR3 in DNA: TGTGCCAGTAGTATAGGAGGACAGGGGGCAGGAGATACGCAGTATTTT.

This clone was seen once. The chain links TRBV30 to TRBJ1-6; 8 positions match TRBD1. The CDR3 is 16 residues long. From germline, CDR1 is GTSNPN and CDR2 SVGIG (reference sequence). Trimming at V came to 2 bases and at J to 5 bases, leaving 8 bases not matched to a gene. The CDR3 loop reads CAWSRDRGNNNSPLHF. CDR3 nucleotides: TGTGCCTGGAGTCGTGACAGGGGAAATAATAATTCACCCCTCCACTTT.

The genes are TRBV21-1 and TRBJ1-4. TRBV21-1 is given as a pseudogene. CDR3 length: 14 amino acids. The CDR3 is CASRGAGVNEKLFF. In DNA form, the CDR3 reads TGTGCCAGCCGGGGGGCAGGCGTTAATGAAAAACTGTTTTTT.

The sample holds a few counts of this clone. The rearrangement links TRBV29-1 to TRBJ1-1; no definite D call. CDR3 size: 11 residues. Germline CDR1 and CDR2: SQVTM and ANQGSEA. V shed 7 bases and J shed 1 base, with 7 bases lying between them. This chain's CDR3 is CSERPNTEAFF. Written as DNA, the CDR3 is TGCAGCGAGCGGCCGAACACTGAAGCTTTCTTT.

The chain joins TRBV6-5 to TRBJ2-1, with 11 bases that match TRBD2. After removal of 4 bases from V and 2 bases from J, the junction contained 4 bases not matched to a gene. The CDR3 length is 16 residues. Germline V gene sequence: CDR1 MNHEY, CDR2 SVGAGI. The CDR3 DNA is TGTGCCAGCAGTTCCATAGCGGGAGGGCCCTACAATGAGCAGTTCTTC. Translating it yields CASSSIAGGPYNEQFF.

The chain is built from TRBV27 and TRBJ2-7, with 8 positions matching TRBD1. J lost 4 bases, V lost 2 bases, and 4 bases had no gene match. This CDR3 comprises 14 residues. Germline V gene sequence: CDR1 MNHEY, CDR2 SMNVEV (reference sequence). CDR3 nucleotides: TGTGCCAGCAGTTTACAGGGGGCCCAATACGAGCAGTACTTC. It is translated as CASSLQGAQYEQYF.

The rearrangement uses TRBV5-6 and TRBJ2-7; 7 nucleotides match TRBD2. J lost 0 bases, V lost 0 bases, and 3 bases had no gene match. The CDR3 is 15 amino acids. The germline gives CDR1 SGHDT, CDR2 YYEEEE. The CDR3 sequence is CASSLGRGSSYEQYF. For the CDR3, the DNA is TGTGCCAGCAGCTTGGGTCGCGGGAGCTCCTACGAGCAGTACTTC.

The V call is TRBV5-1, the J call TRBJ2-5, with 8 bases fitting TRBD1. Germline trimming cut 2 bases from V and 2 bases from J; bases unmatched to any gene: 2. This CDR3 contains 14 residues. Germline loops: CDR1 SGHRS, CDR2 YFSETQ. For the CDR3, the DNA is TGCGCCAGCAGCTTCGGGACAGGACAAGAGACCCAGTACTTC. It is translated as CASSFGTGQETQYF.

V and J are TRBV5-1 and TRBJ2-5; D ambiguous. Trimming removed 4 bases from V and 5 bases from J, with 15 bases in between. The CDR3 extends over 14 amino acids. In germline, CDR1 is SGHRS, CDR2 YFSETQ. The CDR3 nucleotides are TGCGCCAGCAGCCCCGATAGTCCCGAGGAGACCCAGTACTTC. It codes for CASSPDSPEETQYF. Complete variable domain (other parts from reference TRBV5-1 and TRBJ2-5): KAGVTQTPRYLIKTRGQQVTLSCSPISGHRSVSWYQQTPGQGLQFLFEYFSETQRNKGNFPGRFSGRQFSNSRSEMNVSTLELGDSALYLCASSPDSPEETQYFGPGTRLLVL.

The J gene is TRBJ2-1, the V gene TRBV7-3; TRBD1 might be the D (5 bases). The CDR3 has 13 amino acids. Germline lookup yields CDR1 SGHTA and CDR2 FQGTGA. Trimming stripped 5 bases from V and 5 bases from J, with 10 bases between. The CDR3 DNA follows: TGTGCCAGCAGCCACGACAGAAACAATGAGCAGTTCTTC. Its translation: CASSHDRNNEQFF. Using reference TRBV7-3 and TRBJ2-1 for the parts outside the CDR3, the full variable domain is GAGVSQTPSNKVTEKGKYVELRCDPISGHTALYWYRQSLGQGPEFLIYFQGTGAADDSGLPNDRFFAVRPEGSVSTLKIQRTERGDSAVYLCASSHDRNNEQFFGPGTRLTVL.

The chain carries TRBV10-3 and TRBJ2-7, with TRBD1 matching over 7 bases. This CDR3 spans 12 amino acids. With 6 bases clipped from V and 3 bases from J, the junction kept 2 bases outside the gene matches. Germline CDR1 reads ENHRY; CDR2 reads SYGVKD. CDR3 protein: CAISRDSYEQYF. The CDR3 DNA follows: TGTGCCATCAGCCGGGACAGCTACGAGCAGTACTTC.

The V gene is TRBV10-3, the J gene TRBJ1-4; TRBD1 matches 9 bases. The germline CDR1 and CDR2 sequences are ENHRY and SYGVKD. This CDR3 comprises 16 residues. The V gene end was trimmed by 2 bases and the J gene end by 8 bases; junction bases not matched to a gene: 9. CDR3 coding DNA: TGTGCCATCAGTGAGGGGACCGACAGGGGGTACGAAAAACTGTTTTTT. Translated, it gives CAISEGTDRGYEKLFF.

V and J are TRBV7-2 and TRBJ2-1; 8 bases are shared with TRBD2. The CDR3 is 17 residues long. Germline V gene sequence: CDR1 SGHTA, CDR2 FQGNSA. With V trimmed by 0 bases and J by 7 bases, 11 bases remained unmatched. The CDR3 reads CASSLAVRLAGNNEQFF. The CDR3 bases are TGTGCCAGCAGCTTAGCAGTGAGGCTAGCGGGTAATAATGAGCAGTTCTTC.

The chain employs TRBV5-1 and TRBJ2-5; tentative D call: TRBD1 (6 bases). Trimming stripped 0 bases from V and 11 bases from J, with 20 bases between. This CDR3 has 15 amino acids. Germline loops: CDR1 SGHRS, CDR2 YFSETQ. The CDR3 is CASSLGGLAPGEQYF. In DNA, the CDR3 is TGCGCCAGCAGCTTGGGGGGGCTAGCCCCTGGGGAGCAGTACTTC.

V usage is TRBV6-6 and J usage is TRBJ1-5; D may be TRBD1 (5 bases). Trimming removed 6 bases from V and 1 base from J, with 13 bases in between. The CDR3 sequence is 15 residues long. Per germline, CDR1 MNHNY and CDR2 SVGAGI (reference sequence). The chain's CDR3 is CASRPPGGSNQPQHF. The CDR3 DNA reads TGTGCCAGCAGACCCCCGGGGGGGAGCAATCAGCCCCAGCATTTT.

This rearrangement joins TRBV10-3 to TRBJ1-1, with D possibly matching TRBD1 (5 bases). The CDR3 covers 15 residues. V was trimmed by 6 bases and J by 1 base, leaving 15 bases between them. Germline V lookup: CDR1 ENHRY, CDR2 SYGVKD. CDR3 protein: CAISGRGGSNTEAFF. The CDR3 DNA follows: TGTGCCATCAGCGGCCGGGGGGGGTCGAACACTGAAGCTTTCTTT.

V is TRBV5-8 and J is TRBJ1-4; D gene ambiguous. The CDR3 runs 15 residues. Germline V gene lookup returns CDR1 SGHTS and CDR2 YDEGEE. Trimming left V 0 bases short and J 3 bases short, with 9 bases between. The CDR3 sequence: CASSLGTGSNEKLFF. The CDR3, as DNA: TGTGCCAGCAGCTTGGGGACGGGGTCTAATGAAAAACTGTTTTTT.

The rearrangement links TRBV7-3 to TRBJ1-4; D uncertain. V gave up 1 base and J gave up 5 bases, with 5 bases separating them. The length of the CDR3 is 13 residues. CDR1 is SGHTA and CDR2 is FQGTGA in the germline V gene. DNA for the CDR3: TGTGCCAGCAGCTTAAACATAAATGAAAAACTGTTTTTT. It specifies CASSLNINEKLFF.